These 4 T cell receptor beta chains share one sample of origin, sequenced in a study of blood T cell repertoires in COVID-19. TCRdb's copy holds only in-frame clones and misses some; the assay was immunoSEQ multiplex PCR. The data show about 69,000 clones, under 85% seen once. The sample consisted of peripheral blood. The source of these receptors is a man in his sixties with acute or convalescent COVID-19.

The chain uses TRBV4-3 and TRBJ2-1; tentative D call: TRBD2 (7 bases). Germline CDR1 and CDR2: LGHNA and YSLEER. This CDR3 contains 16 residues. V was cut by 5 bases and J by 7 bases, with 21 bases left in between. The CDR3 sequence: CASSNRPGGLANEQFF. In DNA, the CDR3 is TGCGCCAGCAGCAACCGCCCGGGGGGCCTAGCTAATGAGCAGTTCTTC.

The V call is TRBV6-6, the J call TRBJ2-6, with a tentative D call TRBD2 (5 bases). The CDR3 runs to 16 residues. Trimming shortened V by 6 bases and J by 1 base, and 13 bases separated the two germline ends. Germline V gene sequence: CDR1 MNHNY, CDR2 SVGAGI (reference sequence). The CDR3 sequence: CASRPPGSSGANVLTF. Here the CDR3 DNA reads TGTGCCAGCAGACCCCCGGGGTCGTCTGGGGCCAACGTCCTGACTTTC.

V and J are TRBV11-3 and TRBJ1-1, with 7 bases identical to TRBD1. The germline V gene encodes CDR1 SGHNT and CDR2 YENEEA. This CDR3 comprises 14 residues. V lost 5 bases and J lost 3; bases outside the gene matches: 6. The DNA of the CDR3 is TGTGCCAGCAGCCACAGGGGCGATTACACTGAAGCTTTCTTT. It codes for CASSHRGDYTEAFF.

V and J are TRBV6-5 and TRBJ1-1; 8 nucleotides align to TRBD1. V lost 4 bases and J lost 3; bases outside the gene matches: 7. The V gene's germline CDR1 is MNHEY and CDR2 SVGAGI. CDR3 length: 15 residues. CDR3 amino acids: CASSSRQGRYTEAFF. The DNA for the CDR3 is TGTGCCAGCAGTTCCCGACAGGGGCGATACACTGAAGCTTTCTTT.